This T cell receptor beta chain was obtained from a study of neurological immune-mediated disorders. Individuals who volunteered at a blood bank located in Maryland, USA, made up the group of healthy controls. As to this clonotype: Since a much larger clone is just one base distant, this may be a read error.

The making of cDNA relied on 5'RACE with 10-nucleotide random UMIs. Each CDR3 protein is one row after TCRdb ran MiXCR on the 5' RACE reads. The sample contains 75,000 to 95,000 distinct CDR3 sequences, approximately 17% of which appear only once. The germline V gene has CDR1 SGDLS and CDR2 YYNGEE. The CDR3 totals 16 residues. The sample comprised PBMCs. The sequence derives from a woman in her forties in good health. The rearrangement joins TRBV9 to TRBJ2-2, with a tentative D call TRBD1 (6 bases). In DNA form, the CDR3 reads TGTGCCAGCAGCGTAGATTCCAGGGGCAACACCGGGGAGCGGTTTTTT. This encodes CASSVDSRGNTGERFF.